This TCR beta chain was identified in a study of beta chain features in type 1 diabetes. Reverse transcription of all isolated RNA meant that expressed TCRB transcripts were sequenced. TCRdb keeps only in-frame clones here, not all; method: immunoSEQ multiplex PCR. The profile shows fewer than 900,000 clones, 17% of them singletons. The CDR3 length is 14 residues. The ends were cut back, 3 bases at V and 6 bases at J, with 11 bases in the middle. Germline assignment: CDR1 SEHNR and CDR2 FQNEAQ (reference sequence). The sequence was obtained from a woman aged 18 to 35 in good health. This chain uses TRBV7-9 with TRBJ2-2; D may be TRBD2 (6 bases). Input material: naive CD4+ T cells from blood. The CDR3 loop reads CASSFTGSPGELFF. In DNA form, the CDR3 reads TGTGCCAGCAGCTTCACCGGGAGTCCCGGGGAGCTGTTTTTT.